The following is a T cell receptor (beta chain) sequence with its context. The antigen remains unidentified. The repertoire was sequenced with immunoSEQ multiplex PCR; TCRdb's copy has only in-frame clones and lacks some. The sample includes 95,000 to 100,000 clones, roughly 90% of them seen just once. CDR1 and CDR2 (germline): SGHAT, FQNNGV. J lost 3 bases, V lost 1 base, and 14 bases had no gene match. The CDR3 sequence is 19 residues long. This record belongs to a study of T cell responses to AZD1222 COVID-19 vaccine. Overall study findings and caveats: Targets within unmutated variant regions were reportedly found for nearly half of spike-specific TCRs. Seropositivity was recorded at baseline in only six AZD1222 recipients. Recipients of two AZD1222 doses showed rising Spike-specific TCR breadth and depth.

The chain is built from TRBV11-2 and TRBJ2-7; 11 positions agree with TRBD1. This sequence originates from an adult who received the AZD1222 COVID-19 vaccine. Sequencing was performed on peripheral blood, taken 28 days after the second AZD1222 dose. CDR3 region: CASSLVRGSWTGGRYEQYF. In DNA, the CDR3 is TGTGCCAGCAGCTTAGTTCGGGGTTCGTGGACAGGGGGCCGCTACGAGCAGTACTTC.